This paragraph covers one TCR beta chain sequence. The CDR3 is 13 residues long. Trimming pared 0 bases from V and 3 bases from J, leaving 6 bases between. The data originate from a study of control samples from healthy donors and cancer patients. Repertoires were generated with immunoSEQ multiplex PCR, while TCRdb's copy carries only in-frame clones and drops some. Of 90,000 to 100,000 clones in the sample, around three quarters are singletons; the top ten hold about 10%. Specimen: blood. This receptor was taken from a woman in her thirties in good health. The chain couples TRBV12-3 or TRBV12-4 to TRBJ2-7, with D possibly TRBD2 on 5 matching bases. The CDR3 nucleotides are TGTGCCAGCAGTTTAGCGGCGGGCTACGAGCAGTACTTC. Protein: CASSLAAGYEQYF.